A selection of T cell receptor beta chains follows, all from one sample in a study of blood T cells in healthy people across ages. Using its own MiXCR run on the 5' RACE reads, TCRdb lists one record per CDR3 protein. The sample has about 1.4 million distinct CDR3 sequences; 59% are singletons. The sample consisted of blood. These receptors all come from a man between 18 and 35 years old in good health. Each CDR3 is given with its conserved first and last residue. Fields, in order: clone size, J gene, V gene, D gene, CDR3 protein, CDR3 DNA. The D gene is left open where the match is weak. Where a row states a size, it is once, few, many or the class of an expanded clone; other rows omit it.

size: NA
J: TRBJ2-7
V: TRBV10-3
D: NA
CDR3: CAISEAGQTYEQYF
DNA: TGTGCCATCAGTGAGGCGGGACAGACGTACGAGCAGTACTTC

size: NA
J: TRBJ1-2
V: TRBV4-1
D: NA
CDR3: CASSLTHPGLYGYTF
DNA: TGCGCCAGCAGCCTTACGCACCCCGGGCTCTATGGCTACACCTTC

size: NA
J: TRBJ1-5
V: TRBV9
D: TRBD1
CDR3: CASSDDQGVSQPQHF
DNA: TGTGCCAGCAGCGACGATCAGGGGGTGTCTCAGCCCCAGCATTTT

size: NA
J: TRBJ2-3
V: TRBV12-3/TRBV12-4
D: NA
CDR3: CASSRADAQYF
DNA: TGTGCCAGCAGTCGCGCAGATGCGCAGTATTTT

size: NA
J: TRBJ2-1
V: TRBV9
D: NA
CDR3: CASSVYFRDSLRNEQFF
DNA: TGTGCCAGCAGCGTTTATTTCCGGGACTCCTTACGCAATGAGCAGTTCTTC

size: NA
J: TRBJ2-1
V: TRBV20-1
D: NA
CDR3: CSARGGQGVYYNEQFF
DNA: TGCAGTGCTAGAGGGGGTCAGGGAGTCTACTACAATGAGCAGTTCTTC

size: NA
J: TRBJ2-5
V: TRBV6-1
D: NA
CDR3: CASSEGVLVRETQYF
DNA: TGTGCCAGCAGTGAGGGCGTACTAGTACGGGAGACCCAGTACTTC

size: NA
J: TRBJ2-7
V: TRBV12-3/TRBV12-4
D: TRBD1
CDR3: CASSLDGTAYEQYF
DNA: TGTGCCAGCAGTTTAGACGGGACAGCCTACGAGCAGTACTTC

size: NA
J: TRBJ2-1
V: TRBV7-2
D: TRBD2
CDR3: CASSFTSGGYSEQFF
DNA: TGTGCCAGCAGCTTTACTAGCGGGGGCTACAGTGAGCAGTTCTTC

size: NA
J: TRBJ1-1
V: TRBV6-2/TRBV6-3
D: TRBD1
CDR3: CASSMPGTGWDTEAFF
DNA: TGTGCCAGCAGTATGCCTGGGACAGGGTGGGACACTGAAGCTTTCTTT

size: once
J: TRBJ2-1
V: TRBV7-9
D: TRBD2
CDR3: CASSLALGTSVNEQFF
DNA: TGTGCCAGCAGCTTAGCGCTTGGGACTAGCGTCAATGAGCAGTTCTTC

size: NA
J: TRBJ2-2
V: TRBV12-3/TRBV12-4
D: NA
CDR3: CASSLGLWDGELFF
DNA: TGTGCCAGCAGTTTAGGACTATGGGACGGGGAGCTGTTTTTT

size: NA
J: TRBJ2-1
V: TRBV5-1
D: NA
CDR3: CASSLARGLGDEQFF
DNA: TGCGCCAGCAGCTTGGCCAGGGGCCTCGGGGATGAGCAGTTCTTC

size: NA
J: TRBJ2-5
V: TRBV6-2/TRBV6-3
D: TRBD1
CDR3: CASSYSGTGSFRETQYF
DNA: TGTGCCAGCAGTTACTCCGGGACAGGGAGTTTCAGGGAGACCCAGTACTTC

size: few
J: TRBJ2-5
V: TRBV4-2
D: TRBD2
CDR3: CASSEQPGTSKLGETQYF
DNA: TGTGCCAGCAGCGAACAACCCGGGACTAGCAAGCTGGGTGAGACCCAGTACTTC

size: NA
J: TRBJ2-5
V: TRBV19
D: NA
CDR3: CASTLTGEETQYF
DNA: TGTGCCAGTACCCTGACAGGAGAAGAGACCCAGTACTTC

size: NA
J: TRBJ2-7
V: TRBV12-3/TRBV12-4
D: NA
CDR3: CASSLYREQYF
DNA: TGTGCCAGCAGTTTGTATCGGGAGCAGTACTTC

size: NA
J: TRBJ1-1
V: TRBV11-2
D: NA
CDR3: CASSLGHSRGTEAFF
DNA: TGTGCCAGCAGCTTAGGGCACTCGCGGGGCACTGAAGCTTTCTTT

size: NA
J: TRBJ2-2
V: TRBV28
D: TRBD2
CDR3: CASSLDGGVLTGELFF
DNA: TGTGCCAGCAGTCTTGACGGGGGGGTGTTGACCGGGGAGCTGTTTTTT

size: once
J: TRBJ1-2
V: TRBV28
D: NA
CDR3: CASRLKVTGYGYTF
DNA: TGTGCCAGCAGGTTAAAAGTCACGGGATATGGCTACACCTTC

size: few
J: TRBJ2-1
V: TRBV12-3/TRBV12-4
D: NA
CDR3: CASSLGQVGFF
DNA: TGTGCCAGCAGTTTGGGGCAGGTTGGGTTCTTC

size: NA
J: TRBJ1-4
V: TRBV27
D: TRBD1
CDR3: CASRGQGMDEKLFF
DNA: TGTGCCAGCAGAGGACAGGGTATGGATGAAAAACTGTTTTTT

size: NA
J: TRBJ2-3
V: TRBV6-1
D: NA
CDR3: CASGSTPGATSTDTQYF
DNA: TGTGCCAGCGGATCAACCCCTGGAGCGACTAGCACAGATACGCAGTATTTT

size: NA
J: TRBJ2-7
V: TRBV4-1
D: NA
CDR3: CASSQDSTLYYEQYF
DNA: TGCGCCAGCAGCCAAGATTCGACTCTATACTACGAGCAGTACTTC

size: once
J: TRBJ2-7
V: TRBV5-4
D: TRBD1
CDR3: CASSSRGRGVSYEQYF
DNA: TGTGCCAGCAGCTCCAGGGGGCGGGGTGTCTCCTACGAGCAGTACTTC

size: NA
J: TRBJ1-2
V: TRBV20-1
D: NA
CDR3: CSAGARAGYTF
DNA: TGCAGTGCTGGAGCCAGGGCTGGCTACACCTTC

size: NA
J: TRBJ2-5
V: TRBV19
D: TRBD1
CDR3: CASRNAGQGGGETQYF
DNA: TGTGCCAGTAGAAACGCGGGACAGGGAGGAGGAGAGACCCAGTACTTC

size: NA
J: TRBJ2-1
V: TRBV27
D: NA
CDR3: CASSYQRLTNEQFF
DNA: TGTGCCAGCAGTTACCAAAGACTTACCAATGAGCAGTTCTTC

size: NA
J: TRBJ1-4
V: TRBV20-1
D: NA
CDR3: CSARTEVNEKLFF
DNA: TGCAGTGCTAGAACAGAAGTCAATGAAAAACTGTTTTTT

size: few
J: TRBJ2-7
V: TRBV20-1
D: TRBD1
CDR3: CSASGTGDYEQYF
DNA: TGCAGTGCTAGCGGGACAGGGGACTACGAGCAGTACTTC

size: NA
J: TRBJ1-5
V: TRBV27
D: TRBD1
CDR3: CASSLRTGIDQPQHF
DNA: TGTGCCAGCAGTTTACGGACAGGGATCGATCAGCCCCAGCATTTT